A selection of T cell receptor beta chains follows, all from one sample in a study of T cell repertoires in cytomegalovirus infection. TCRdb re-called the reads through MiXCR, storing one row per CDR3 protein. The sample includes some 150,000 distinct CDR3 sequences, about 6% of them seen just once. The sample consisted of PBMCs. Receptors originate from a human donor in good health (CMV status not recorded). Some clones in this sample may be carry-over from other donors' samples. CDR3s include the opening cysteine and the closing phenylalanine or tryptophan. A D gene is named only where the DNA matches it firmly. Expanded clones get a size class; other rows say once, few or many, or leave the size out.

clone_size j_call d_call v_call cdr3_nt cdr3_aa
many TRBJ1-1 - TRBV7-3 TGTGCCAGCAGCTTAGAAATGAACACTGACGCTTTCTTT CASSLEMNTDAFF
many TRBJ1-5 TRBD1 TRBV7-2 TGTGCCAGCAGCCCGGACAGGGGGAGCAATCAGCCCCAGCATTTT CASSPDRGSNQPQHF
many TRBJ2-3 TRBD2 TRBV7-3 TGTGCCAGCAGTTGGACTAGCGGGAGCACAGATACGCAGTATTTT CASSWTSGSTDTQYF
many TRBJ2-6 - TRBV7-2 TGTGCCAGCAGCTTAGGCGGGAGGGCCAACGTCCTGACTTTC CASSLGGRANVLTF
- TRBJ1-1 - TRBV5-6 TGTGCCAGCAGCAACGCACCCGGGGGGTTGAGCACTGAAGCTTTCTTT CASSNAPGGLSTEAFF
many TRBJ1-1 - TRBV11-1 TGTGCCAGCAGCTCGGGACTGATGAACACTGAAGCTTTCTTT CASSSGLMNTEAFF
many TRBJ1-6 - TRBV20-1 TGCAGTGCTAGTTTCGGGGCCAGCGGATCACCCCTCCACTTT CSASFGASGSPLHF
- TRBJ1-4 TRBD1 TRBV2 TGTGCCAGCAGAAAGGGACAGGCTAATGAAAAACTGTTTTTT CASRKGQANEKLFF
many TRBJ1-6 - TRBV27 TGTGCCAGCAGTTTATCGAGCACCGAACGACCTCTCCACTTT CASSLSSTERPLHF
few TRBJ1-2 - TRBV12-5 TGTGCTAGTGGTTTGGTACTGGGTTCACGGGGGCCTGGCTACACCTTC CASGLVLGSRGPGYTF
many TRBJ2-5 TRBD2 TRBV11-2 TGTGCCAGCAGCCAAAAGGTGCCCGGGACTAGCGGGGCCTACACAAAAGAGACCCAGTACTTC CASSQKVPGTSGAYTKETQYF
many TRBJ2-7 TRBD2 TRBV7-2 TGTGCCAGCAGCTTAGTACTGTCGGGGGGCGAGCAGTACTTC CASSLVLSGGEQYF
- TRBJ2-3 - TRBV6-5 TGTGCCAGCAGTTCCCGGAGCGGCTCAAATACGCAGTATTTT CASSSRSGSNTQYF
many TRBJ1-6 TRBD1 TRBV28 TGTGCCAGCAGTTTACGGGACAGAAATAATTCACCCCTCCACTTT CASSLRDRNNSPLHF
- TRBJ2-7 TRBD1 TRBV2 TGTGCCAGCAGTGAAGCCGGTACAGGGGACGAGCAGTACTTC CASSEAGTGDEQYF
many TRBJ1-3 - TRBV19 TGTGCCTCCCACTGGGGGGACCGGGTCGGCACCATATATTTT CASHWGDRVGTIYF
few TRBJ1-2 - TRBV6-6 TGTGCCAGCAGTTACTGGCAGGCCTATGGCTACACCTTC CASSYWQAYGYTF
many TRBJ2-5 - TRBV7-2 TGTGCCAGCAGCTCCTATAGTGGAAGGGGAGAGACCCAGTACTTC CASSSYSGRGETQYF
- TRBJ1-1 TRBD1 TRBV3-1 TGTGCCAGCAGCCAAGTCCGGGACAGGGGCACTGAAGCTTTCTTT CASSQVRDRGTEAFF
many TRBJ1-1 - TRBV24-1 TGTGCCACCCGTCAGCTACCGAACACTGAAGCTTTCTTT CATRQLPNTEAFF
many TRBJ1-5 - TRBV6-6 TGTGCCAGCAGAAAAGGGGATCAGCCCCAGCATTTT CASRKGDQPQHF
- TRBJ1-2 - TRBV2 TGTGCCAGCACGGCCCGGGACTATGGCTACACCTTC CASTARDYGYTF
few TRBJ1-5 TRBD1 TRBV2 TGTGCCAGCAGTAAGGGACAGGGGGCGTTCTATCAGCCCCAGCATTTT CASSKGQGAFYQPQHF
many TRBJ2-6 - TRBV6-1 TGTGCCAGCAGTGCCGGGGACGGGGCCAACGTCCTGACTTTC CASSAGDGANVLTF
many TRBJ1-2 - TRBV29-1 TGCAGCGACCATACAGGGAACTATGGCTACACCTTC CSDHTGNYGYTF
few TRBJ2-1 TRBD1 TRBV2 TGTGCCAGCAGCCACGGGACAGGGGGTTATAATGAGCAGTTCTTC CASSHGTGGYNEQFF
many TRBJ2-3 TRBD1 TRBV4-1 TGCGCCAGCAGCCAAGAAGCCGCAGGGGGCTGGGGAGATACGCAGTATTTT CASSQEAAGGWGDTQYF
many TRBJ1-5 - TRBV29-1 TGCAGCGTTAAGGACGGTAACAATCAGCCCCAGCATTTT CSVKDGNNQPQHF
few TRBJ1-5 - TRBV3-1 TGTGCCAGCAGCCAAGGGGTTGGGCCCAATCAGCCCCAGCATTTT CASSQGVGPNQPQHF
many TRBJ2-2 - TRBV7-9 TGTGCCAACCCGACAGTGAACACCGGGGAGCTGTTTTTT CANPTVNTGELFF
many TRBJ1-4 - TRBV11-2 TGTGCCAGCAGCCCGAGGGAATATGAAAAACTGTTTTTT CASSPREYEKLFF
many TRBJ2-5 TRBD1 TRBV7-2 TGTGCCAGCAGCTTAGGGACAGGGGTTATGGAGACCCAGTACTTC CASSLGTGVMETQYF
many TRBJ2-1 - TRBV7-3 TGTGCCAGCAGCTCTAACCCCAATGAGCAGTTCTTC CASSSNPNEQFF
many TRBJ2-7 - TRBV7-3 TGTGCCAGCAGCACGCGACATGGGAATAGCTACGAGCAGTACTTC CASSTRHGNSYEQYF
many TRBJ2-3 - TRBV7-8 TGTGCCAGCAGCCAAGAGGGGTCGGGGGTGGCAGATACGCAGTATTTT CASSQEGSGVADTQYF
many TRBJ1-1 - TRBV7-2 TGTGCCAGCAGCAGACGTCAGGGCCTTAGGGACACTGAAGCTTTCTTT CASSRRQGLRDTEAFF
- TRBJ2-4 - TRBV20-1 TGCAGTGCTAGTGAATATTCAAACATTCAGTACTTC CSASEYSNIQYF
few TRBJ1-2 - TRBV28 TGTGCCAGCGGTGCAGTGACCTACTATGGCTACACCTTC CASGAVTYYGYTF
- TRBJ2-3 - TRBV3-1 TGTGCCAGCAGCCAGGGGCGAGTCACAGATACGCAGTATTTT CASSQGRVTDTQYF
many TRBJ1-1 - TRBV7-9 TGTGCCAGCAGCTTGGGAACTGAAGCTTTCTTT CASSLGTEAFF
few TRBJ2-7 - TRBV7-9 TGTGCCAGCCGGGACACGACGAGCTCCTACGAGCAGTACTTC CASRDTTSSYEQYF
many TRBJ2-5 - TRBV7-2 TGTGCCAGCAGCTTAGGGGCAGTAATCTCACGACGGACCCAGTACTTC CASSLGAVISRRTQYF
medium-sized TRBJ1-1 - TRBV5-1 TGCGCCAGCAGCTTGGAATGGAACACTGAAGCTTTCTTT CASSLEWNTEAFF
many TRBJ1-1 - TRBV6-6 TGTGCCAGCAGTGGCCCGGGCCATCAGGACACTGAAGCTTTCTTT CASSGPGHQDTEAFF
many TRBJ1-5 - TRBV7-2 TGTGCCAGCAGCCTAGAGGGGGGGTCTGATCAGCCCCAGCATTTT CASSLEGGSDQPQHF
few TRBJ1-2 TRBD1 TRBV12-3/TRBV12-4 TGTGCCAGCACTAGTAGTCCGGGGACAGCAGTCAACTATGGCTACACCTTC CASTSSPGTAVNYGYTF
many TRBJ1-1 TRBD1 TRBV4-1 TGCGCCAGCAGCCAGTCCGACAGGGTGGGCACTGAAGCTTTCTTT CASSQSDRVGTEAFF
few TRBJ2-5 TRBD1 TRBV25-1 TGTGCCAGCACACAGGGGGGCGAGAGGGAGACCCAGTACTTC CASTQGGERETQYF
few TRBJ1-1 TRBD1 TRBV5-8 TGTGCCAGCACCGGAGGGAGGGGGCGAGTTGGCACTGAAGCTTTCTTT CASTGGRGRVGTEAFF
many TRBJ1-5 TRBD1 TRBV5-1 TGCGCCAGCAGCCTTGGGACAGTCCCCAATCAGCCCCAGCATTTT CASSLGTVPNQPQHF
many TRBJ1-6 TRBD1 TRBV20-1 TGCAGTGCTAACAGACAGGGCGGACCCCTCCACTTT CSANRQGGPLHF
many TRBJ2-7 - TRBV4-3 TGCGCCAGCAGCCAGGATGACAGAAACGGAGAGCAGTACTTC CASSQDDRNGEQYF
- TRBJ2-3 TRBD2 TRBV20-1 TGCAGTGCTTCCCTAGCGGGGTGGGGGGATACGCAGTATTTT CSASLAGWGDTQYF
many TRBJ2-7 - TRBV11-2 TGTGCCAGCAGCCCTAGACAGGGGGGACTAGTCGAGCAGTACTTC CASSPRQGGLVEQYF
many TRBJ2-7 - TRBV4-1 TGCGCCAGCAGCCGCGGACAGTACTACGAGCAGTACTTC CASSRGQYYEQYF